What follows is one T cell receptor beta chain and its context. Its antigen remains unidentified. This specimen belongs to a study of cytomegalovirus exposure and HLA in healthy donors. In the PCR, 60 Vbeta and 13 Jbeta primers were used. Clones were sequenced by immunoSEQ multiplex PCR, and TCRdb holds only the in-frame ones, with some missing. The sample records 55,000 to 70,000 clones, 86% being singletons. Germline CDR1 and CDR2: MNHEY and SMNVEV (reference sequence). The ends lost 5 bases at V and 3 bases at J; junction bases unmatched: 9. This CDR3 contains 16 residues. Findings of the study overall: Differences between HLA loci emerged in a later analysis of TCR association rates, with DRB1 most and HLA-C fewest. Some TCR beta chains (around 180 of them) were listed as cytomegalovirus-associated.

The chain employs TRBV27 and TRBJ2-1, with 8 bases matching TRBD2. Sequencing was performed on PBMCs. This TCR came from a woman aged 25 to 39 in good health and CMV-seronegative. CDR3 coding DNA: TGTGCCAGCAGTACACTAGCGGCCCAACTCTACAATGAGCAGTTCTTC. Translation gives CASSTLAAQLYNEQFF.